Listed here are 13 T cell receptor beta chains from one sample, sequenced in a study of cytomegalovirus exposure and HLA in healthy donors (dated by TCRdb to the late 2010s). The library relied on the immunoSEQ multiplex PCR assay. For the multiplex PCR, a mixture combining 60 forward primers for TCR Vbeta segments and 13 reverse primers for TCR Jbeta segments was used. TCRdb provides this immuneACCESS table in a form limited to in-frame rearrangements. Some clones are lacking; in checked studies, under half of them reflect an unresolved V gene, and why the rest are absent is not known. This sample is represented by about 140,000 clones; more than 70% of them were singletons. The biggest ten clones account for 2.4% of the sample. Sequencing was carried out using PBMCs. The receptors originated from a man aged 45-65 years in good health and CMV-seronegative.

J is TRBJ2-1 and V is TRBV7-6; possibly TRBD2 for D (6 bases). Germline-derived CDR1 and CDR2 are SGHVS and FNYEAQ. The V end was cut by 1 base, the J end by 4 bases, with 17 bases between. The CDR3 sequence is 17 residues long. The CDR3 sequence is CASSLVPGGPTYNEQFF. CDR3 DNA: TGTGCCAGCAGCTTAGTACCCGGGGGACCCACATACAATGAGCAGTTCTTC.

The V gene is TRBV5-4, the J gene TRBJ2-7, with D possibly TRBD2 on 6 matching bases. V was cut by 4 bases and J by 4 bases, with 15 bases left in between. Germline V gene sequence: CDR1 SGHNT, CDR2 YYREEE (reference sequence). CDR3 length equals 14 residues. CDR3 sequence (DNA): TGTGCCAGCAGCCCTGGGACTTCGAGGTACGAGCAGTACTTC. This sequence encodes CASSPGTSRYEQYF.

This clone was observed once. The rearrangement links TRBV19 to TRBJ1-1, with D uncertain. The germline V and J ends were trimmed by 3 bases and 8 bases, with 16 bases remaining between them. There are 14 residues in the CDR3. Germline assignment: CDR1 LNHDA and CDR2 SQIVND (reference sequence). The CDR3 spells CASSISAGLAEAFF. The CDR3, as DNA: TGTGCCAGTAGTATTTCAGCAGGATTGGCCGAAGCTTTCTTT.

The rearrangement links TRBV5-1 to TRBJ1-1; D unresolved. Germline CDR1 SGHRS, CDR2 YFSETQ. Trimming stripped 3 bases from V and 4 bases from J, with 10 bases between. The CDR3 is made up of 13 amino acids. CDR3 in amino acids: CASSSLAGTEAFF. The CDR3, as DNA: TGCGCCAGCAGCTCCTTAGCGGGCACTGAAGCTTTCTTT.

The J gene is TRBJ1-1, the V gene TRBV27, with 7 positions matching TRBD1. Losses at the gene ends were 3 bases for V and 5 bases for J; bases not matched to a gene: 6. The CDR3 extends over 14 amino acids. The V gene's germline CDR1 is MNHEY and CDR2 SMNVEV (reference sequence). As DNA, the CDR3 is TGTGCCAGCAGTTTCCGCGAGGGGGCGACTGAAGCTTTCTTT. Encoded protein: CASSFREGATEAFF.

This clone was counted between two and nine times. V gene TRBV7-3 combines with J gene TRBJ2-1; possible D gene TRBD1, 6 bases. The CDR3 totals 13 residues. Germline CDR1 SGHTA, CDR2 FQGTGA. V dropped 5 bases and J dropped 7 bases, with 12 bases sitting between them. The DNA for the CDR3 is TGTGCCAGCAGCCAGGGACACTCGAATGAGCAGTTCTTC. Encoded protein: CASSQGHSNEQFF.

This clone showed up just once. This CDR3 is CAWSVQKKGQGETQYF. The CDR3 bases are TGTGCCTGGAGTGTACAAAAGAAGGGGCAGGGGGAGACCCAGTACTTC. J is TRBJ2-5 and V is TRBV30; weak D call: TRBD1 (6 bases). The ends were cut back, 0 bases at V and 5 bases at J, with 19 bases in the middle. This CDR3 contains 16 residues. Germline-derived CDR1 and CDR2 are GTSNPN and SVGIG (reference sequence).

V is TRBV5-1 and J is TRBJ1-1; 9 nucleotides line up with TRBD1. This CDR3 spans 18 amino acids. Trimming at V came to 0 bases and at J to 6 bases, leaving 15 bases not matched to a gene. The germline V gene has CDR1 SGHRS and CDR2 YFSETQ. In DNA, the CDR3 is TGCGCCAGCAGCTTGGTCAGTATCAATCCGGGACAGGGCTCTGAAGCTTTCTTT. Encoded protein: CASSLVSINPGQGSEAFF.

This chain uses TRBV6-6 with TRBJ2-7, with 9 positions matching TRBD2. The V gene end was trimmed by 4 bases and the J gene end by 5 bases; junction bases not matched to a gene: 9. The CDR3 has 15 residues. Looked up from germline, CDR1 is MNHNY and CDR2 is SVGAGI (reference sequence). The CDR3 DNA follows: TGTGCCAGCAGTTTAACTGGCGGGAGGGCAAACGAGCAGTACTTC. Translating gives CASSLTGGRANEQYF.

The chain uses TRBV19 and TRBJ2-5, with TRBD2 as a possible D gene (6 bases). The J call may be mistaken, given a closer DNA end match to TRBJ2-7. CDR3 length: 13 residues. The germline V gene encodes CDR1 LNHDA and CDR2 SQIVND (reference sequence). CDR3 region: CASRGASAYEQYF. CDR3 DNA: TGTGCCAGTAGGGGCGCTAGCGCCTACGAGCAGTACTTC.

J is TRBJ1-5 and V is TRBV6-1, with 7 bases lining up with TRBD1. The CDR3 extends over 13 amino acids. V lost 8 bases to trimming and J lost 6 bases; unmatched junction nucleotides: 7. The germline gives CDR1 MNHNS, CDR2 SASEGT. The CDR3 sequence: CASGGQGGQPQHF. The DNA of the CDR3 is TGTGCCAGCGGGGGGCAGGGGGGTCAGCCCCAGCATTTT.

The chain has TRBV18 and TRBJ1-2; perhaps TRBD1 as D (6 bases). Trimming took off 3 bases at V and 4 bases at J, with 15 bases between the two ends. Germline loops: CDR1 KGHSH, CDR2 LQKENI. The CDR3 has 15 amino acids. The CDR3 reads CASSPPEGGLYGYTF. CDR3 in DNA: TGTGCCAGCTCACCCCCTGAGGGGGGGCTCTATGGCTACACCTTC.

This clone was counted a few times. The CDR3 is CASSLVGDSYNEQFF. Written as DNA, the CDR3 is TGTGCCAGCAGCTTAGTCGGGGACTCCTACAATGAGCAGTTCTTC. This chain links TRBV7-2 with TRBJ2-1; a possible D gene is TRBD2 (5 bases). This CDR3 spans 15 amino acids. The V gene lost 1 base and the J gene lost 0 bases, with 7 bases spanning the gap. The germline CDR1 and CDR2 sequences are SGHTA and FQGNSA.